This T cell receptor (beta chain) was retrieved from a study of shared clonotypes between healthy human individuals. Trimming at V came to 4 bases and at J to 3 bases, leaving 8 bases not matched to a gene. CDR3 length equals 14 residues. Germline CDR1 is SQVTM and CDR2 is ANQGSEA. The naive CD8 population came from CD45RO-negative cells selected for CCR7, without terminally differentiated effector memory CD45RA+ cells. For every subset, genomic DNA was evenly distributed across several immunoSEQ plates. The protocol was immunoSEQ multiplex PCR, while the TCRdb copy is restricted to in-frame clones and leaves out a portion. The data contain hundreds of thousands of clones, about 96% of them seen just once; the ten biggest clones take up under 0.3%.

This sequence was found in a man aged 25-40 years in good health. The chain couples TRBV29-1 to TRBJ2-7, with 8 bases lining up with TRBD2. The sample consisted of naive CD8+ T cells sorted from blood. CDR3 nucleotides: TGCAGCGTTGGAAGTAGCGGGATACGCTACGAGCAGTACTTC. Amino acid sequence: CSVGSSGIRYEQYF.